A single sample gave rise to the 11 T cell receptor beta chains below, sequenced in a study of cytomegalovirus exposure and HLA in healthy donors. PCR employed 60 Vbeta and 13 Jbeta primers. The method was immunoSEQ multiplex PCR; TCRdb's version includes in-frame clones alone and lacks a portion of them. The top ten hold 6.5% to 8.5% of the sample, which has about 150,000 clones, 65% to 80% seen once. The sequenced sample was PBMCs. Receptor source: a woman aged 40 to 49 in good health and CMV-seropositive.

The chain employs TRBV1 and TRBJ2-3; the table names TRBD2, a call not compared with the DNA. TRBV1 is a pseudogene. The CDR3 has 16 amino acids. The CDR3 loop reads CTSSQKSPWTRGTQYF. In DNA, the CDR3 is TGCACCAGCAGCCAGAAATCACCCTGGACTAGAGGCACGCAGTATTTT.

V gene TRBV30 combines with J gene TRBJ2-5; D is perhaps TRBD1 (6 bases). The CDR3 is 15 amino acids. CDR1 and CDR2 from the germline V gene are GTSNPN and SVGIG (reference sequence). The ends were cut back, 2 bases at V and 1 base at J, with 14 bases in the middle. CDR3: CAWSSTSTGQETQYF. CDR3 nucleotide sequence: TGTGCCTGGAGTTCCACTTCGACAGGCCAAGAGACCCAGTACTTC.

J is TRBJ1-6 and V is TRBV13; D is unresolved. Trimming took off 3 bases at V and 5 bases at J, with 8 bases between the two ends. The CDR3 totals 14 residues. CDR1 and CDR2 from the germline V gene are PRHDT and FYEKMQ (reference sequence). CDR3 protein: CASSFGLNNSPLHF. DNA of the CDR3: TGTGCCAGCAGCTTTGGACTCAATAATTCACCCCTCCACTTT.

The chain links TRBV10-2 to TRBJ2-1; TRBD1 matches at 7 bases. V was pared by 6 bases and J by 2 bases, with 4 bases of the junction left unmatched. The CDR3 spans 14 residues. In germline, CDR1 is WSHSY, CDR2 SAAADI. The CDR3 DNA sequence: TGCGCCAGCAGACGGGACAGCCCCTACAATGAGCAGTTCTTC. Translation gives CASRRDSPYNEQFF.

V gene TRBV30 combines with J gene TRBJ1-2; 7 positions agree with TRBD1. With 3 bases clipped from V and 3 bases from J, the junction kept 13 bases outside the gene matches. Germline CDR1 is GTSNPN and CDR2 is SVGIG (reference sequence). There are 16 residues in the CDR3. The CDR3 DNA reads TGTGCCTGGAGGAAGGGAAGGGGGCAGCGGGACTATGGCTACACCTTC. Amino acid sequence: CAWRKGRGQRDYGYTF.

The chain uses TRBV30 and TRBJ1-4; possible D gene TRBD1, 6 bases. The V end lost 4 bases, the J end lost 0 bases, and 9 bases lay between the germline ends. The CDR3 loop spans 14 amino acids. Germline V gene lookup returns CDR1 GTSNPN and CDR2 SVGIG (reference sequence). CDR3 DNA: TGTGCCTGGACCCACAGGGCAACTAATGAAAAACTGTTTTTT. This codes for CAWTHRATNEKLFF.

The rearrangement links TRBV27 to TRBJ1-2, with 7 bases aligning to TRBD1. Germline V CDR1 and CDR2: MNHEY, SMNVEV (reference sequence). The CDR3 is 15 residues long. Trimming at V came to 6 bases and at J to 8 bases, leaving 15 bases not matched to a gene. DNA for the CDR3: TGTGCCAGCAGCGAGAGAAGGGACAGCATGTGGGGCTACACCTTC. Amino acid sequence: CASSERRDSMWGYTF.

This chain links TRBV27 with TRBJ2-1; possible D gene TRBD2, 7 bases. The V and J ends lost 8 bases and 8 bases respectively, with 22 bases between them. Germline V gives CDR1 MNHEY, CDR2 SMNVEV (reference sequence). This CDR3 contains 15 residues. For the CDR3, the DNA is TGTGCCAGCTGTTACGGGGGGCTGTCGGGCGATGAGCAGTTCTTC. Residues: CASCYGGLSGDEQFF.

This clone came up a few times. The chain employs TRBV11-1 and TRBJ1-2; 8 bases align to TRBD1. J gave up 6 bases and V 0 bases, and 0 bases lay outside the gene matches. This CDR3 spans 13 amino acids. Germline assignment: CDR1 SGHAT and CDR2 FQDESV (reference sequence). CDR3 region: CASSLADRDGYTF. The CDR3 DNA reads as TGTGCCAGCAGCTTAGCGGACAGGGATGGCTACACCTTC.

The chain recombines TRBV7-9 with TRBJ1-4; D might be TRBD1 (6 bases). V lost 1 base to trimming and J lost 4 bases, with 19 bases between them. The CDR3 extends over 18 amino acids. From germline, CDR1 is SEHNR and CDR2 FQNEAQ (reference sequence). Written as DNA, the CDR3 is TGTGCCAGCAGCTTAGGATCTTCCTGGACAGCTTTTAATGAAAAACTGTTTTTT. Protein: CASSLGSSWTAFNEKLFF. Supplemented by reference TRBV7-9 and TRBJ1-4, the full variable domain reads DTGVSQNPRHKITKRGQNVTFRCDPISEHNRLYWYRQTLGQGPEFLTYFQNEAQLEKSRLLSDRFSAERPKGSFSTLEIQRTEQGDSAMYLCASSLGSSWTAFNEKLFFGSGTQLSVL.

V gene TRBV19 combines with J gene TRBJ1-1; D not resolved. The germline V gene has CDR1 LNHDA and CDR2 SQIVND (reference sequence). This CDR3 comprises 12 residues. V gave up 5 bases and J gave up 3 bases, with 7 bases separating them. The CDR3 reads CASSHGYTEAFF. The CDR3 region has the DNA TGTGCCAGTAGTCACGGTTACACTGAAGCTTTCTTT.